The 2 T cell receptor beta chains below come from one sample, sequenced in a study of blood T cell repertoires in COVID-19. Measured with immunoSEQ multiplex PCR; TCRdb has only the in-frame clones, and not every one. The sample contains approximately 170,000 clones, around 90% of which appear only once. Material for sequencing was peripheral blood. These receptors all come from a man aged 45-65 years who had recovered from COVID-19.

This chain joins TRBV15 and TRBJ2-1; D not resolved. V lost 3 bases and J 7 bases, leaving 22 bases between the germline ends. This CDR3 is built from 17 residues. CDR1 LNHNV and CDR2 YYDKDF come from the germline V gene (reference sequence). The CDR3 is CATSSPRSGPKWNEQFF. CDR3 in DNA: TGTGCCACCAGCAGCCCCCGTTCAGGCCCCAAGTGGAATGAGCAGTTCTTC.

The V and J genes are TRBV3-1 (or the pseudogene TRBV3-2) and TRBJ1-1, with 12 bases identical to TRBD1. V lost 1 base and J lost 0; bases outside the gene matches: 3. There are 17 residues in the CDR3. In germline, CDR1 is LGHDT, CDR2 YNNKEL (reference sequence). CDR3 in DNA: TGTGCCAGCAGCCAAGGGGACAGGGGGCTCATGAACACTGAAGCTTTCTTT. It encodes CASSQGDRGLMNTEAFF.